What follows are 4 T cell receptor beta chains derived from one specimen sequenced in a study of a mutant IDH1 vaccine in newly diagnosed glioma. The time point denotes: week 35, safety follow-up. Each dose of the vaccine consisted of 300 ug of mutant IDH1 20-mer peptide, with topical imiquimod. Clones were read by immunoSEQ multiplex PCR, and TCRdb kept only the in-frame ones, dropping some. The sample yields roughly 50,000 clones, less than 90% seen once. These receptors' antigens are unknown. Here the sequenced sample was PBMCs, taken from a glioma patient whose treatment included an IDH1 peptide vaccine. These receptors came from a woman between 18 and 29 years old with glioma.

This clone was detected a few times. The chain carries TRBV7-9 and TRBJ1-1; 7 positions match TRBD1. CDR3 length equals 13 residues. In germline, CDR1 is SEHNR, CDR2 FQNEAQ (reference sequence). V shed 5 bases, J shed 12 bases, and the junction held 12 bases outside the gene matches. In DNA, the CDR3 is TGTGCCAGCAGCACCACCCTGGACAGGCCAACTTTCTTT. Translated, it gives CASSTTLDRPTFF. Full variable domain (outside the CDR3, taken from reference TRBV7-9 and TRBJ1-1): DTGVSQNPRHKITKRGQNVTFRCDPISEHNRLYWYRQTLGQGPEFLTYFQNEAQLEKSRLLSDRFSAERPKGSFSTLEIQRTEQGDSAMYLCASSTTLDRPTFFGQGTRLTVV.

The chain employs TRBV11-2 and TRBJ1-2, with D maybe TRBD1 (5 bases). The germline gives CDR1 SGHAT, CDR2 FQNNGV. Trimming shortened V by 1 base and J by 4 bases, and 7 bases separated the two germline ends. The CDR3 contains 13 residues. CDR3 nucleotides: TGTGCCAGCAGCTTAGGACAGTTCTATGGCTACACCTTC. Translating it yields CASSLGQFYGYTF.

In this sample, this clone turned up a few times. This rearrangement joins TRBV30 to TRBJ1-1, with D possibly matching TRBD1 (5 bases). Trimming stripped 0 bases from V and 11 bases from J, with 19 bases between. The germline V gene has CDR1 GTSNPN and CDR2 SVGIG (reference sequence). The CDR3 totals 14 residues. The CDR3 coding sequence is TGTGCCTGGAGTGTACGGGACGGAGGTTTAGGGGCTTTCTTT. Protein product: CAWSVRDGGLGAFF.

CDR3 coding DNA: TGTGCCAGCAGAGACACCGGGAGAGGAGAGACCCAGTACTTC. The encoded protein is CASRDTGRGETQYF. The genes are TRBV6-5 and TRBJ2-5; TRBD2 might be the D (6 bases). CDR3 size: 14 residues. Germline V gene lookup returns CDR1 MNHEY and CDR2 SVGAGI. V was trimmed by 6 bases and J by 4 bases, leaving 15 bases between them.